The source of this T cell receptor beta chain is a study of T cell repertoires in ileal Crohn's disease. Study as a whole: Patients had a median roughly 8-year disease duration, and less than 45% were active smokers. The M6 sample came from neoterminal ileum during colonoscopy after surgery.

Study results and caveats: Within the first postoperative year, endoscopy came at median roughly seven months. Endoscopic recurrence occurred in every patient whose clonality exceeded 26.8%.

A remark on this clone: Its specificity is not known.

The V and J ends lost 3 bases and 4 bases, in that order; junction bases with no gene match: 11. Germline CDR1 SGDLS, CDR2 YYNGEE. There are 16 residues in the CDR3. Time point reported: neoterminal ileum biopsy at postoperative endoscopy, about 6 months after surgery. Here immunoSEQ multiplex PCR was the method, and the copy in TCRdb shows in-frame clones only, minus some. In the table there are about 3,900 clones, around 85% of which are singletons. Sequencing used ileal tissue. The chain employs TRBV9 and TRBJ1-1, with 8 bases that match TRBD1. The TCR sequence derives from an adult with Crohn's disease. CDR3 protein: CASSARSGTGATEAFF. For the CDR3, the DNA is TGTGCCAGCAGCGCAAGATCCGGGACAGGAGCCACTGAAGCTTTCTTT.